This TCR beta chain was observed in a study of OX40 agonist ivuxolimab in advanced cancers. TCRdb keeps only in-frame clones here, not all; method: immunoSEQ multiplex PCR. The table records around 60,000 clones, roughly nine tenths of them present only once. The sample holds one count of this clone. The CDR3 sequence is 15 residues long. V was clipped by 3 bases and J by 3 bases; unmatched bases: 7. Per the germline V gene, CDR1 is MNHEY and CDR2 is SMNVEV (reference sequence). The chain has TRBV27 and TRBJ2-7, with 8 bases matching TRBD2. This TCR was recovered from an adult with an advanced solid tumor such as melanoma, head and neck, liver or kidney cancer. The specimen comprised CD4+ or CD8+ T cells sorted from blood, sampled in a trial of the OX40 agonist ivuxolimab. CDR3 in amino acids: CASSLVSGSFYEQYF. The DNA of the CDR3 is TGTGCCAGCAGTTTGGTAAGCGGGAGCTTCTACGAGCAGTACTTC.